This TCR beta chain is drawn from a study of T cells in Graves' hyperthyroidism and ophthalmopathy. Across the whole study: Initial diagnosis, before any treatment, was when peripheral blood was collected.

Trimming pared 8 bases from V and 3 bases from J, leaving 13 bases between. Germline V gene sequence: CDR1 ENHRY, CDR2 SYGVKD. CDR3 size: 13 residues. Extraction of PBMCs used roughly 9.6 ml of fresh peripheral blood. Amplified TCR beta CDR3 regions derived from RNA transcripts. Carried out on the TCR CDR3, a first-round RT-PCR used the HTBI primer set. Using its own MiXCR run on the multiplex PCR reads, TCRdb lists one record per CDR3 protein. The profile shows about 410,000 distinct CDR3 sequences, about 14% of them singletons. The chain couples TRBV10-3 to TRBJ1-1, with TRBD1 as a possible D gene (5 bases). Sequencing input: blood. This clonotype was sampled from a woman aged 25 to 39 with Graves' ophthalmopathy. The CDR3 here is CAIGGVVDTEAFF. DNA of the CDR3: TGTGCCATCGGAGGGGTTGTGGACACTGAAGCTTTCTTT.